This T cell receptor beta chain emerged from a study of control samples from healthy donors and cancer patients. This CDR3 contains 14 residues. Looked up from germline, CDR1 is MDHEN and CDR2 is SYDVKM. V was trimmed by 2 bases and J by 0 bases, leaving 7 bases between them. This clone was counted only a few times. The table came from immunoSEQ multiplex PCR; TCRdb's copy has only in-frame clones and leaves some out. Of roughly 40,000 clones in the sample, roughly nine tenths are singletons; the top ten hold approximately 3.8%. The origin of this receptor is a woman between 45 and 65 years old in good health. The source material was blood. V and J are TRBV28 and TRBJ1-1; tentatively, D is TRBD1 (5 bases). This CDR3 reads CASSLTGMNTEAFF. In DNA form, the CDR3 reads TGTGCCAGCAGTTTAACAGGAATGAACACTGAAGCTTTCTTT.